The present TCR beta chain was sequenced within a study of blood T cell repertoires in COVID-19. Authors' methods: Reference gene primer amplification gave nucleated cell count estimates. Only in-frame clones appear in the TCRdb table, and some are missing; sequencing was by immunoSEQ multiplex PCR. From that table come the V and J calls and clone size; the DNA was used to work out D and trimming. The data contain some 68,000 clones, roughly nine tenths of them singletons. V shed 3 bases and J shed 4 bases, with 27 bases lying between them. Germline CDR1 and CDR2: SNHLY and FYNNEI. There are 19 residues in the CDR3.

The sequence was obtained from a man aged 45-60 years with active COVID-19. Sample: peripheral blood. The chain joins TRBV2 to TRBJ2-5; weak D call: TRBD2 (7 bases). The CDR3 is CASSDWRAGANPGSETQYF. CDR3 bases: TGTGCCAGCAGTGATTGGCGGGCGGGGGCGAACCCGGGTTCAGAGACCCAGTACTTC.